The 25 T cell receptor beta chains presented below share a single source sample, sequenced in a study of T cells in Graves' hyperthyroidism and ophthalmopathy. Using RNA transcripts as the source, TCR beta CDR3 regions were amplified. TCR CDR3 regions were first amplified by RT-PCR with HTBI primers. TCRdb reprocessed the multiplex PCR reads with MiXCR, giving one entry per CDR3 protein. The top ten clones hold around 13% of a sample with about 600,000 distinct CDR3 sequences, about 15% of them seen once. Source material: blood. All receptors come from a woman aged 45-60 years with Graves' ophthalmopathy.

This clonotype was counted many times. The chain has TRBV7-9 and TRBJ2-1; no reliable D call. The V and J ends lost 1 base and 9 bases respectively, with 7 bases between them. This CDR3 is built from 12 residues. CDR1 is SEHNR, CDR2 FQNEAQ, per germline (reference sequence). This CDR3 reads CASSLGLAEQFF. As DNA, the CDR3 is TGTGCCAGCAGCTTAGGCCTTGCTGAGCAGTTCTTC.

This clonotype was seen more than once but under ten times. The rearrangement joins TRBV15 to TRBJ2-1; TRBD1 might be the D (6 bases). Germline V gene data show CDR1 as LNHNV and CDR2 as YYDKDF (reference sequence). CDR3 length: 12 residues. Trimming left V 4 bases short and J 8 bases short, with 9 bases between. CDR3 region: CATSNQGYEQFF. The CDR3 region has the DNA TGTGCCACCAGCAACCAGGGGTATGAGCAGTTCTTC.

This sequence joins TRBV9 and TRBJ2-7; D uncertain. The V end lost 0 bases, the J end lost 0 bases, and 7 bases lay between the germline ends. This CDR3 is 14 amino acids long. CDR1 SGDLS and CDR2 YYNGEE come from the germline V gene. The CDR3 DNA is TGTGCCAGCAGCGTAGACCTGAGCTCCTACGAGCAGTACTTC. It codes for CASSVDLSSYEQYF.

This chain links TRBV6-2 or TRBV6-3 with TRBJ2-7; D may be TRBD1 (6 bases). Germline V gives CDR1 MNHEY, CDR2 SVGEGT. This CDR3 region has 13 residues. Trimming removed 9 bases from V and 5 bases from J, with 17 bases in between. In DNA form, the CDR3 reads TGTGCCAGTCGGGCCGTACAGGGCGACGAGCAGTACTTC. It yields the protein CASRAVQGDEQYF.

The chain is built from TRBV5-1 and TRBJ2-3, with a weak D call TRBD2 (5 bases). From germline, CDR1 is SGHRS and CDR2 YFSETQ. The CDR3 loop spans 18 amino acids. V dropped 4 bases and J dropped 2 bases, with 23 bases sitting between them. In nucleotides, the CDR3 is TGCGCCAGCAGCACAAACAATTGGCGGGTGAGGGCCACAGATACGCAGTATTTT. Its protein is CASSTNNWRVRATDTQYF.

Comment on this clonotype: A single base separates this from a much larger clone, so it may be a read error. The chain couples TRBV2 to TRBJ2-3; D remains unclear. Looked up from germline, CDR1 is SNHLY and CDR2 is FYNNEI. The CDR3 spans 11 residues. V was trimmed by 3 bases and J by 5 bases, leaving 3 bases between them. The CDR3 region is CASSEGDTQYF. DNA for the CDR3: TGTGCCAGCAGTGAGGGAGATACGCAGTATTTT.

This clonotype was counted between two and nine times. The J gene is TRBJ2-7, the V gene TRBV9; 10 bases agree with TRBD1. With 0 bases clipped from V and 2 bases from J, the junction kept 11 bases outside the gene matches. This CDR3 is 18 amino acids long. Germline loops: CDR1 SGDLS, CDR2 YYNGEE. In DNA form, the CDR3 reads TGTGCCAGCAGCGTAGAAGGGACGGGGGACAGGGGTGCCTACGAGCAGTACTTC. This sequence encodes CASSVEGTGDRGAYEQYF. Combining the CDR3 with reference TRBV9 and TRBJ2-7 gives the whole variable domain DSGVTQTPKHLITATGQRVTLRCSPRSGDLSVYWYQQSLDQGLQFLIQYYNGEERAKGNILERFSAQQFPDLHSELNLSSLELGDSALYFCASSVEGTGDRGAYEQYFGPGTRLTVT.

Many counts were recorded for this clonotype. The gene calls are TRBV28 and TRBJ1-2, with D tentatively TRBD1 (5 bases). The CDR3 consists of 14 residues. V was trimmed by 3 bases and J by 4 bases, leaving 12 bases between them. From germline, CDR1 is MDHEN and CDR2 SYDVKM. CDR3 in DNA: TGTGCCAGCAGTTTTTCTCGGGGCGCCTATGGCTACACCTTC. It specifies CASSFSRGAYGYTF.

This clonotype came up many times. The J gene is TRBJ2-7, the V gene TRBV7-6; TRBD2 aligns across 13 bases. The trim removed 1 base at V and 6 bases at J, leaving 9 bases unmatched. From germline, CDR1 is SGHVS and CDR2 FNYEAQ. CDR3 size: 17 residues. The CDR3: CASSLVGTSGIPSEQYF. DNA of the CDR3: TGTGCCAGCAGCTTAGTAGGGACTAGCGGGATACCGTCCGAGCAGTACTTC.

The chain couples TRBV6-1 to TRBJ2-7, with TRBD1 identical over 7 bases. The CDR3 is 14 amino acids. Germline V gives CDR1 MNHNS, CDR2 SASEGT. J lost 7 bases, V lost 6 bases, and 12 bases had no gene match. The CDR3 loop reads CASSHGQVLGEQYF. CDR3 DNA sequence: TGTGCCAGCAGCCACGGACAGGTTCTGGGGGAGCAGTACTTC.

With regard to this clonotype: The junction does not match germline at one end; this may be a read error. The chain is built from TRBV4-3 and TRBJ2-2; 8 nucleotides agree with TRBD1. This CDR3 has 17 amino acids. Germline values: CDR1 LGHNA, CDR2 YSLEER. CDR3 coding DNA: TGCGCCAGCAACCAAGCTCACCGGGACAGGAAAGCCGGGGAGCTGTTTTTT. Residues: CASNQAHRDRKAGELFF.

This clonotype has at least ten counts. CDR3 bases: TGTGCCAGCAGCCAAGTAGGGAAAGGGAACACCGGGGAGCTGTTTTTT. It specifies CASSQVGKGNTGELFF. The chain uses TRBV3-1 and TRBJ2-2; D gene unclear. The ends were cut back, 1 base at V and 1 base at J, with 10 bases in the middle. CDR3 size: 16 residues. From germline, CDR1 is LGHDT and CDR2 YNNKEL (reference sequence).

About this clonotype: This may come from a read error, since a much larger clone is one base off. The gene calls are TRBV11-2 and TRBJ2-1; D gene ambiguous. There are 14 residues in the CDR3. V lost 1 base to trimming and J lost 5 bases, with 9 bases between them. CDR1 SGHAT and CDR2 FQNNGV come from the germline V gene. CDR3 loop: CASSLGQVHNEQFF. CDR3 in DNA: TGTGCCAGCAGCTTAGGTCAGGTGCACAATGAGCAGTTCTTC.

V and J are TRBV5-1 and TRBJ2-7; TRBD1 matches at 12 bases. CDR1 is SGHRS, CDR2 YFSETQ, per germline. Trimming took 2 bases from V and 6 from J; bases not matched to a gene: 3. This CDR3 comprises 14 residues. The CDR3 DNA sequence: TGCGCCAGCAGCTTCCTGGGACAGGGGGCCGAGCAGTACTTC. Translating gives CASSFLGQGAEQYF.

This clonotype showed up just a few times. V gene TRBV28 combines with J gene TRBJ2-5; 9 bases are a match to TRBD1. This CDR3 is built from 16 residues. J gave up 7 bases and V 4 bases, and 13 bases lay outside the gene matches. Germline loops: CDR1 MDHEN, CDR2 SYDVKM. Here the CDR3 reads CASSSLPDRGDVTQYF. Here the CDR3 DNA reads TGTGCCAGCAGTTCGTTACCCGACAGGGGGGACGTGACCCAGTACTTC.

V is TRBV11-3 and J is TRBJ1-2, with a weak D call TRBD1 (5 bases). The CDR3 has 17 residues. In germline, CDR1 is SGHNT, CDR2 YENEEA. Trimming pared 4 bases from V and 4 bases from J, leaving 22 bases between. The CDR3 here is CASSSYRGVDSFYGYTF. DNA of the CDR3: TGTGCCAGCAGCTCCTACCGCGGGGTTGACAGCTTCTATGGCTACACCTTC.

The chain uses TRBV18 and TRBJ2-7; 11 bases are a match to TRBD1. This CDR3 spans 17 amino acids. Germline V CDR1 and CDR2: KGHSH, LQKENI. V shed 5 bases and J 6 bases; nucleotides not matched to a gene: 15. CDR3 in amino acids: CASSTGTGGNGPREQYF. CDR3 DNA sequence: TGTGCCAGCTCAACTGGGACAGGGGGGAATGGGCCCCGCGAGCAGTACTTC.

This clonotype was seen a handful of times. Relative to the germline gene, one junction end is altered; a read error may explain this. This chain connects TRBV9 to TRBJ2-5; possibly TRBD1 for D (5 bases). In germline, CDR1 is SGDLS, CDR2 YYNGEE. The CDR3 covers 14 residues. Here the CDR3 reads CASSVGGLKRAGDF. CDR3 in DNA: TGTGCCAGCAGCGTAGGGGGCCTTAAGAGAGCCGGCGACTTC.

The rearrangement joins TRBV10-3 to TRBJ2-7; the D gene is possibly TRBD2 (6 bases). V was cut by 6 bases and J by 5 bases, with 11 bases left in between. The CDR3 is made up of 12 amino acids. Germline V gene data show CDR1 as ENHRY and CDR2 as SYGVKD. CDR3 nucleotides: TGTGCCATCAGGGACTATGTGGACGAGCAGTACTTC. Translated: CAIRDYVDEQYF.

This clonotype was seen many times. The V and J genes are TRBV28 and TRBJ1-2; D is ambiguous. Looked up from germline, CDR1 is MDHEN and CDR2 is SYDVKM. Trimming stripped 3 bases from V and 1 base from J, with 6 bases between. The CDR3 has 13 residues. The CDR3 sequence: CASSFRLNYGYTF. CDR3 DNA: TGTGCCAGCAGTTTTCGGCTTAACTATGGCTACACCTTC.

The chain couples TRBV6-1 to TRBJ2-7; 7 bases are shared with TRBD2. This CDR3 region has 16 residues. V trimming: 8 bases; J trimming: 3 bases; junction bases outside the gene matches: 16. CDR1 is MNHNS and CDR2 is SASEGT in the germline V gene. The CDR3 nucleotides are TGTGCCAGCCTTCGGGGGAGGGGCCCCGAAGACTACGAGCAGTACTTC. It specifies CASLRGRGPEDYEQYF.

V gene TRBV19 combines with J gene TRBJ2-3; D gene unclear. V was pared by 7 bases and J by 0 bases, with 14 bases between. The CDR3 has 15 residues. The germline CDR1 and CDR2 sequences are LNHDA and SQIVND (reference sequence). DNA of the CDR3: TGTGCCAGTAAACTCCAACCCGTCAGCACAGATACGCAGTATTTT. It codes for CASKLQPVSTDTQYF.

The gene calls are TRBV6-5 and TRBJ1-3; 11 bases are shared with TRBD1. Germline V gives CDR1 MNHEY, CDR2 SVGAGI. J was trimmed by 4 bases and V by 2 bases; bases with no gene match: 4. There are 16 residues in the CDR3. The CDR3, as DNA: TGTGCCAGCAGTTACGGACAGGGGGCGAGAGGAAACACCATATATTTT. Amino acids: CASSYGQGARGNTIYF.

In its sample, this clonotype was seen many times. J is TRBJ2-2 and V is TRBV30, with TRBD2 identical over 7 bases. In germline, CDR1 is GTSNPN, CDR2 SVGIG (reference sequence). Trimming took 6 bases from V and 3 from J; bases not matched to a gene: 4. This CDR3 is built from 13 residues. CDR3 in DNA: TGTGCCTGCACCGGGAGGCACACCGGGGAGCTGTTTTTT. Translating it yields CACTGRHTGELFF.

V and J are TRBV19 and TRBJ2-1; D is undetermined. V dropped 3 bases and J dropped 2 bases, with 11 bases sitting between them. CDR3 length equals 15 residues. CDR1 is LNHDA, CDR2 SQIVND, per germline (reference sequence). The CDR3 loop is CASSMTEVPYNEQFF. The CDR3 DNA is TGTGCCAGTAGTATGACCGAGGTCCCCTACAATGAGCAGTTCTTC.